The 5 T cell receptor beta chains in this list originate from one sample, sequenced in a study of CD8 T cells in Susac syndrome. After extraction with the RNeasy kit, roughly 0.5 to 1 ug of the RNA was reverse transcribed using random hexamers. A single record per CDR3 protein comes from TCRdb applying MiXCR to the immunoSEQ multiplex PCR reads. The sample gives about 73,000 distinct CDR3 sequences, about 95% of which show up once; roughly 0.4% is in the top ten. Material: CD8+ T cells from PBMCs. These receptors came from a human donor with multiple sclerosis.

The chain uses TRBV5-6 and TRBJ2-1; possible D gene TRBD2, 5 bases. The CDR3 extends over 12 amino acids. V lost 4 bases to trimming and J lost 6 bases, with 8 bases between them. Germline V gene data show CDR1 as SGHDT and CDR2 as YYEEEE. CDR3 DNA: TGTGCCAGCAGCCAAGCGGTCAATGAGCAGTTCTTC. This gives the protein CASSQAVNEQFF.

The chain joins TRBV6-2 or TRBV6-3 to TRBJ2-7, with a weak D call TRBD2 (6 bases). Germline-derived CDR1 and CDR2 are MNHEY and SVGEGT. Trimming cost V 2 bases and J 1 base, with 18 bases left between them. This CDR3 spans 17 amino acids. The CDR3 region is CASSYPPPDRGSYEQYF. The CDR3 bases are TGTGCCAGCAGTTACCCCCCCCCAGACCGGGGGTCCTACGAGCAGTACTTC.

The chain uses TRBV3-1 and TRBJ2-5; D call uncertain. The germline V gene has CDR1 LGHDT and CDR2 YNNKEL (reference sequence). CDR3 length: 14 amino acids. V was pared by 3 bases and J by 5 bases, with 13 bases between. The CDR3 bases are TGTGCCAGCAGCCAGTTGTCTAATCTGGAGACCCAGTACTTC. This encodes CASSQLSNLETQYF.

The V call is TRBV5-1, the J call TRBJ1-2, with TRBD1 matching over 7 bases. The CDR3 is 14 amino acids. The J segment lost 1 base and the V segment lost 4 bases, leaving 4 bases of the junction unmatched. Germline V gene lookup returns CDR1 SGHRS and CDR2 YFSETQ. CDR3 residues: CASSQGEGNYGYTF. The CDR3 DNA follows: TGCGCCAGCAGCCAGGGGGAGGGTAACTATGGCTACACCTTC.

J is TRBJ1-4 and V is TRBV19, with TRBD1 identical over 11 bases. The V segment lost 2 bases and the J segment 7 bases; nucleotides outside the gene matches: 6. The length of the CDR3 is 16 residues. CDR1 LNHDA and CDR2 SQIVND come from the germline V gene (reference sequence). CDR3 bases: TGTGCCAGTAGTATAAGATCCGGGACAGGGGGTGAAAAACTGTTTTTT. Translation gives CASSIRSGTGGEKLFF.